The clone carrying this T cell receptor beta chain has at least ten counts. These data originate in a study of T cells in Graves' hyperthyroidism and ophthalmopathy. Researchers amplified the TCR beta CDR3 regions from RNA transcripts. The HTBI set primed first-round TCR CDR3 RT-PCR. TCRdb independently ran MiXCR on the multiplex PCR reads; one entry per CDR3 protein. This sample carries 360,000 or so distinct CDR3 sequences, approximately 19% of them seen once, and the ten largest clones take 3.7%. The CDR3 has 14 amino acids. V was pared by 1 base and J by 3 bases, with 9 bases between. Germline V lookup: CDR1 SEHNR, CDR2 FQNEAQ (reference sequence). Thyroid ultrasound and orbital computed tomography, with clinical symptoms and serum thyroxine and TRAb, informed diagnoses.

This chain joins TRBV7-9 and TRBJ1-1; no reliable D call. The sequencing input was blood. This receptor was obtained from a woman in her late teens or twenties with Graves' hyperthyroidism. This CDR3 reads CASSLDRQHTEAFF. In DNA form, the CDR3 reads TGTGCCAGCAGCTTAGATCGGCAGCACACTGAAGCTTTCTTT.